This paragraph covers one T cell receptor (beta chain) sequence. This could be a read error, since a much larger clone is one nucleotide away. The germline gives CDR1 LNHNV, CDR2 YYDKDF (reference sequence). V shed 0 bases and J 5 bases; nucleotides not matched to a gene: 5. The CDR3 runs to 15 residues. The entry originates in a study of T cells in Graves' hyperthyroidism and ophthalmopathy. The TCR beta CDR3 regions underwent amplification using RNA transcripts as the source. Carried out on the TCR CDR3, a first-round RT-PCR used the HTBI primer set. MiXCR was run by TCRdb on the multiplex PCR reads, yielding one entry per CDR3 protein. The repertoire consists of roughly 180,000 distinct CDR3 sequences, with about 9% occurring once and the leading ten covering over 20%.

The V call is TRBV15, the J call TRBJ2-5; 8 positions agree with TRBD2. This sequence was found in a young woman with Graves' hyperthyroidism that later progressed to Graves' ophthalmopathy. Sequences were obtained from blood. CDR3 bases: TGTGCCACCAGCAGAGAGCTAGCGGGTAACGAGACCCAGTACTTC. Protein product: CATSRELAGNETQYF.